Below, 10 T cell receptor beta chains from the same sample are listed, as sequenced in a study of Ad26.COV2.S vaccination and SARS-CoV-2 variants. The treatment here: over 15 received Ad26.COV2.S at low or high dose, single or two shots; about 5 received placebo; per-sample allocation not given. Specimens were obtained on day 63 following the first vaccine or placebo injection. Sequencing used immunoSEQ multiplex PCR; TCRdb keeps in-frame clones, though not all of them. In the table there are a few hundred thousand clones, 87% of which are singletons. The input for sequencing was peripheral blood, taken in a trial of Ad26.COV2.S vaccine versus placebo. All receptors come from a person aged 18-60 years who received the Ad26.COV2.S COVID-19 vaccine or a placebo.

V gene TRBV7-2 combines with J gene TRBJ2-7; D possibly corresponds to TRBD1 (5 bases). CDR3 length: 15 residues. Per germline, CDR1 SGHTA and CDR2 FQGNSA. V gave up 5 bases and J gave up 1 base, with 15 bases separating them. The CDR3 nucleotides are TGTGCCAGCAGCCCAGGCGGTGGGGCGTCCTACGAGCAGTACGTC. It codes for CASSPGGGASYEQYV.

The sample holds a few counts of this clone. The CDR3, as DNA: TGTGCCAGCAGCCCATACCAGGGGAGGGCTGAAGCTTTCTTT. It specifies CASSPYQGRAEAFF. This chain uses TRBV7-8 with TRBJ1-1, with a weak D call TRBD1 (6 bases). Trimming removed 5 bases at V and 6 bases at J, with 16 bases between. The CDR3 has 14 amino acids. CDR1 is SGHVS and CDR2 is FQNEAQ in the germline V gene.

The chain links TRBV6-2 or TRBV6-3 to TRBJ2-7, with D uncertain. V was clipped by 5 bases and J by 4 bases, with 6 bases between them. The CDR3 is made up of 11 amino acids. Germline CDR1 reads MNHEY; CDR2 reads SVGEGT. As DNA, the CDR3 is TGTGCCAGCAGTGGCGGATACGAGCAGTACTTC. It translates to CASSGGYEQYF.

This clone showed up just once. The V call is TRBV5-4, the J call TRBJ2-5, with TRBD2 matching over 7 bases. There are 14 residues in the CDR3. Germline V gene lookup returns CDR1 SGHNT and CDR2 YYREEE (reference sequence). The junction had 1 base not matched to a gene; V was cut back by 0 bases and J by 2 bases. CDR3 loop: CASSLERGQETQYF. The CDR3 coding sequence is TGTGCCAGCAGCTTGGAGCGGGGACAAGAGACCCAGTACTTC.

The chain carries TRBV6-2 or TRBV6-3 and TRBJ2-2; TRBD2 aligns across 10 bases. With V trimmed by 0 bases and J by 11 bases, 12 bases remained unmatched. The CDR3 is made up of 17 amino acids. Germline assignment: CDR1 MNHEY and CDR2 SVGEGT. CDR3: CASSYSKLAGGPVELFF. The CDR3 bases are TGTGCCAGCAGTTACTCGAAATTAGCGGGGGGACCTGTAGAGCTGTTTTTT.

The chain links TRBV18 to TRBJ1-5; 10 bases fit TRBD1. Germline V lookup: CDR1 KGHSH, CDR2 LQKENI. V was pared by 2 bases and J by 0 bases, with 10 bases of the junction left unmatched. The CDR3 length is 19 residues. The CDR3 nucleotides read TGTGCCAGCTCACCAGTAGGGGGACAGGGGACCTATAGCAATCAGCCCCAGCATTTT. Amino acid sequence: CASSPVGGQGTYSNQPQHF.

The rearrangement joins TRBV18 to TRBJ1-6; D call uncertain. The CDR3 has 14 residues. The V gene's germline CDR1 is KGHSH and CDR2 LQKENI. V gave up 2 bases and J gave up 0 bases, with 2 bases separating them. CDR3 residues: CASSPSSYNSPLHF. The CDR3 region has the DNA TGTGCCAGCTCACCAAGCTCCTATAATTCACCCCTCCACTTT.

The genes are TRBV7-2 and TRBJ1-5, with D uncertain. Germline lookup yields CDR1 SGHTA and CDR2 FQGNSA. The CDR3 length is 15 residues. Trimming stripped 5 bases from V and 4 bases from J, with 15 bases between. CDR3 residues: CASSRGTTGNQPQHF. CDR3 in DNA: TGTGCCAGCAGCCGGGGAACAACGGGGAATCAGCCCCAGCATTTT.

The chain joins TRBV12-1 to TRBJ1-2; no check of the table's D call, TRBD1, against the DNA was made. TRBV12-1 is noted as a pseudogene. This CDR3 region has 15 residues. CDR3 sequence: CASSFETGTNYGYTF. The CDR3 DNA is TGTGCCAGCAGCTTTGAGACAGGGACTAACTATGGCTACACCTTC.

The rearrangement uses TRBV7-9 and TRBJ2-5, with 7 bases identical to TRBD2. Germline assignment: CDR1 SEHNR and CDR2 FQNEAQ (reference sequence). CDR3 length: 16 amino acids. V shed 5 bases, J shed 2 bases, and the junction held 11 bases outside the gene matches. DNA of the CDR3: TGTGCCAGCAGCACCCGGGACTACCCTTTACAAGAGACCCAGTACTTC. Translation: CASSTRDYPLQETQYF.